This TCR beta chain was documented in a study of blood T cell repertoires in COVID-19. Across the study: In each case, the material was cDNA or gDNA derived from T cells, B-cell-depleted T cells, or PBMCs.

Authors' methods: By means of reference gene primer amplification, nucleated cell counts were estimated. This table comes from immunoSEQ multiplex PCR, and its TCRdb copy is limited to in-frame clones, with some not included. D and trimming were read from the DNA, whereas the V and J calls and clone size are those reported in that table. The sample contains some 270,000 clones, roughly 84% of which appear only once. The germline gives CDR1 LGHNA, CDR2 YNFKEQ. The CDR3 length is 17 residues. V lost 4 bases and J lost 4; bases outside the gene matches: 7. This clone was observed a few times. The rearrangement joins TRBV4-2 to TRBJ2-5, with 15 positions matching TRBD2. The sample was peripheral blood. This clonotype was sampled from a woman between 40 and 55 years old who had recovered from COVID-19. Here the CDR3 reads CASSPRTSGGAAETQYF. The CDR3 coding sequence is TGTGCCAGCAGCCCCCGGACTAGCGGGGGGGCCGCAGAGACCCAGTACTTC.